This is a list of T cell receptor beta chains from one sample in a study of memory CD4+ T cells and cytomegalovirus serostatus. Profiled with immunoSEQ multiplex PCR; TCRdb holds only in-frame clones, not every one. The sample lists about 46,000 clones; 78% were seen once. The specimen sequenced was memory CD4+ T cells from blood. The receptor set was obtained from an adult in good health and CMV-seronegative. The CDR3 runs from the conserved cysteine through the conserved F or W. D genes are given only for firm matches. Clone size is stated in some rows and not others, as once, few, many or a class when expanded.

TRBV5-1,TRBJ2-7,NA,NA,TGCGCCAGCAGCTCCGATTACTACGAGCAGTACTTC,CASSSDYYEQYF
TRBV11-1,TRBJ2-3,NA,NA,TGTGCCAGCAGCTTAGCCGGAATAGTCACAGATACGCAGTATTTT,CASSLAGIVTDTQYF
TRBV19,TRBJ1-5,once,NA,TGTGCCAGTAGTATTGGGGTTCACAATCAGCCCCAGCATTTT,CASSIGVHNQPQHF
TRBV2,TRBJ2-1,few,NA,TGTGCCAGCACTGGTGGGCGGGGGCCCCTCAGCTCCTACAATGAGCAGTTCTTC,CASTGGRGPLSSYNEQFF
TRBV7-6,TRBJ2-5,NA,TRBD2,TGTGCCAGCAGCTCGCGACTAGCGGGGACGGAGACCCAGTACTTC,CASSSRLAGTETQYF
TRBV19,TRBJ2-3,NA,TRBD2,TGTGCCAGTAGGAACCGGGCGGGGGGGCTCAGCACAGATACGCAGTATTTT,CASRNRAGGLSTDTQYF
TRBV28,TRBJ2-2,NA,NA,TGTGCCAGCTCTACAGGGTTGGACACCGGGGAGCTGTTTTTT,CASSTGLDTGELFF
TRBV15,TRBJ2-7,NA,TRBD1,TGTGCCACCAGCGCCCTCGGACAGGGGGCACATGAGCAGTACTTC,CATSALGQGAHEQYF
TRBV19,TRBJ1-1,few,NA,TGTGCCAGTAGTCCCCGACGGGGCAACACTGAAGCTTTCTTT,CASSPRRGNTEAFF
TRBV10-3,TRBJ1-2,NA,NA,TGTGCCATCAGTGATGAGGGTATGACCTATGGCTACACCTTC,CAISDEGMTYGYTF
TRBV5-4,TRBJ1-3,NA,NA,TGTGCCAGCAGCTCTCGAGGATACTCTGGAAACACCATATATTTT,CASSSRGYSGNTIYF
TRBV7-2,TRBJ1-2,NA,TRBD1,TGTGCCAGCAGCATTGGGACAGGGGAGGTCTATGGCTACACCTTC,CASSIGTGEVYGYTF
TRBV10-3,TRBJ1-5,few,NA,TGTGCCATCAGTGAGTCCTCAGATCAGCCCCAGCATTTT,CAISESSDQPQHF
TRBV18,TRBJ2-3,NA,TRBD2,TGTGCCAGCTCACCACCACGGGCTAGCGGGGGAGTTTCGGCGCAGTATTTT,CASSPPRASGGVSAQYF
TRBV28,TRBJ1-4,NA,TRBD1,TGTGCCAGCAGGGGACAGGGGATTAATGAAAAACTGTTTTTT,CASRGQGINEKLFF
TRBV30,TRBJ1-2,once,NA,TGTGCCTGGAGTGTAGGCGTTTATGGCTACACCTTC,CAWSVGVYGYTF
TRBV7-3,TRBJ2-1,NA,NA,TGTGCCAGCAGCTTAGCCGGTGGCGCCTACAATGAGCAGTTCTTC,CASSLAGGAYNEQFF
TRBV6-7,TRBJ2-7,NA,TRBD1,TGTGCCAGGCCGGGACAGGGTGCTACGGCGAGTTCCTACGAGCAGTACTTC,CARPGQGATASSYEQYF
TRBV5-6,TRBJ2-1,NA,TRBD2,TGTGCCAGCAGCCGCCGACTAGCGGGGGGGTACAATGAGCAGTTCTTC,CASSRRLAGGYNEQFF
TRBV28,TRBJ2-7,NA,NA,TGTGCCAGCAGTTCATGGGGGGTTTACGAGCAGTACTTC,CASSSWGVYEQYF
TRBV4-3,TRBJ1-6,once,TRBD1,TGCGCCAGCAGCCAAGCTCTCGACAGGGAATATTCACCCCTCCACTTT,CASSQALDREYSPLHF
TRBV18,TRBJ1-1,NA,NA,TGTGCCAGCTCACTCGGGCACACTGAAGCTTTCTTT,CASSLGHTEAFF
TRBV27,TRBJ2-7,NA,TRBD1,TGTGCCAGCAGTTTTTGGGACAGGAGGGGCGAGCAGTACTTC,CASSFWDRRGEQYF
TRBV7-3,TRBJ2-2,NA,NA,TGTGCCAGCAGCTTAGTATCTTTAGGGACCGGGGAGCTGTTTTTT,CASSLVSLGTGELFF
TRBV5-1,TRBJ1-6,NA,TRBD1,TGCGCCAGCAGCGTGGGACAGTCCCTTTCACCCCTCCACTTT,CASSVGQSLSPLHF
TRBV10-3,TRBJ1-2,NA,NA,TGTGCCATCAGATCCAACCTGAACCATGGCTACACCTTC,CAIRSNLNHGYTF
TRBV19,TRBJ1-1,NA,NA,TGTGCCAGTAGTGGACCGCTGCGCACTGAAGCTTTCTTT,CASSGPLRTEAFF
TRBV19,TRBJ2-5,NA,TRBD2,TGTGCCAGTAGACGGACTAGCGGGGGCTCGGAGACCCAGTACTTC,CASRRTSGGSETQYF
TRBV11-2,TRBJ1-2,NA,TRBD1,TGTGCCAGCAGCTCCACGACAGGGGGCTGGGGCTACACCTTC,CASSSTTGGWGYTF
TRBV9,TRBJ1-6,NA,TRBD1,TGTGCCAGCAGCGTAGCTCGGGACAGCACAAATTCACCCCTCCACTTT,CASSVARDSTNSPLHF
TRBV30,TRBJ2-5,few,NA,TGTGCCTGGAGGCACCAGGCAGGGGAGACCCAGTACTTC,CAWRHQAGETQYF
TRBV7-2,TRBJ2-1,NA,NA,TGTGCCAGCAGCTCCTTTGGGTCCTACAATGAGCAGTTCTTC,CASSSFGSYNEQFF
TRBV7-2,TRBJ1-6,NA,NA,TGTGCCAGCAGCTTGGGGGCCTCACCCCTCCACTTT,CASSLGASPLHF
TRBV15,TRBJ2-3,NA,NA,TGTGCCACCAGCCCACGGGCCGCAGATACGCAGTATTTT,CATSPRAADTQYF
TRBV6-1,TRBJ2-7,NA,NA,TGTGCCAGCACCTCGAGTGGGACCGTGGGGCGCGAGCAGTACTTC,CASTSSGTVGREQYF
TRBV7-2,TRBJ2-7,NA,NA,TGTGCCAGCAGCTTCCTTGCAGGGAGGTCCTACGAGCAGTACTTC,CASSFLAGRSYEQYF
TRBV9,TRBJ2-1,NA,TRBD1,TGTGCCAGCAGCGTCGGGACAGCTACCTACAATGAGCAGTTCTTC,CASSVGTATYNEQFF
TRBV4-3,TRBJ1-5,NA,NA,TGCGCCAGCAGCCCGCATCCCTGGGGGACCAGCAATCAGCCCCAGCATTTT,CASSPHPWGTSNQPQHF
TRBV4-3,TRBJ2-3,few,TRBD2,TGCGCCAGCAGCCAAGATGCTCGCGGGGGGGATACGCAGTATTTT,CASSQDARGGDTQYF
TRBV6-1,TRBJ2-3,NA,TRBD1,TGTGCCAGCAGCCGACAGGGGATCCTAATAGATACGCAGTATTTT,CASSRQGILIDTQYF
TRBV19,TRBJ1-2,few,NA,TGTGCCAGTCAACCGGACTCACGCCCGGGGGGCTACACCTTC,CASQPDSRPGGYTF
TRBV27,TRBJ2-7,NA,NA,TGTGCCAGCCAAATCCCGGGACACCCCTACGAGCAGTACTTC,CASQIPGHPYEQYF
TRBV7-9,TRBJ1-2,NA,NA,TGTGCCAGCAGCCCGGACAGCAACTATGGCTACACCTTC,CASSPDSNYGYTF